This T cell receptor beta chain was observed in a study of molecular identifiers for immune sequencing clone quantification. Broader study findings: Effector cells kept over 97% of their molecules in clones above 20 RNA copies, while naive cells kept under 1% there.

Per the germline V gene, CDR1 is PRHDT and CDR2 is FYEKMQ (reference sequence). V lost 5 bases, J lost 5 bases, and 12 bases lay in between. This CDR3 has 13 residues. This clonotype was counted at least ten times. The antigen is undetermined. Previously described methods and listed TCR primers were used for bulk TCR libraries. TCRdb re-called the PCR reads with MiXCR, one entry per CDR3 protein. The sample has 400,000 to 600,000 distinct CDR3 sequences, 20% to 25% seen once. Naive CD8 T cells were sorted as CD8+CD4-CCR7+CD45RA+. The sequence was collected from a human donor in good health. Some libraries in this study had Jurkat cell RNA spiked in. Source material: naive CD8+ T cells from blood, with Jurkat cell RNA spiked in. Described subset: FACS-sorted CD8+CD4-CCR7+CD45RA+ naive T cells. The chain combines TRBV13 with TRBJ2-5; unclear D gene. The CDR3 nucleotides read TGTGCCAGCAGCCCAGCCGGCCGGGAGACCCAGTACTTC. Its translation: CASSPAGRETQYF. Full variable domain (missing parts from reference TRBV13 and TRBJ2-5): AAGVIQSPRHLIKEKRETATLKCYPIPRHDTVYWYQQGPGQDPQFLISFYEKMQSDKGSIPDRFSAQQFSDYHSELNMSSLELGDSALYFCASSPAGRETQYFGPGTRLLVL.